This TCR beta chain was found in a study of blood T cell repertoires in COVID-19 (dated by TCRdb to the early 2020s). Background for the entire study: Samples covering the acute and convalescent phases of COVID-19 were provided by collaborators in the United States, Italy and Spain. Samples came from the ongoing ImmuneRACE study (first 160 participants) plus 1,254 subjects from 6 global collaborators. Where available, HLA class I and class II types were obtained from metadata supplied by the sample provider rather than from assay-based typing. The sample metadata nearly always contained a de-identified subject ID, COVID-19 status, age in years and sex. Deeply sampled blood TCRbeta repertoires from subjects exposed to, actively infected with, or recovered from COVID-19 were included in the dataset. The material from the prospective study consisted of cDNA or gDNA derived from T cells, B-cell-depleted T cells, or PBMCs. The repertoires were made available in a free public database intended to serve as a resource for research on the immune response to SARS-CoV-2. Overall study outcomes, separate from this receptor: The amount of clinical and demographic metadata varied by source and participant and was provided uncurated.

TCRbeta CDR3 regions were amplified from genomic DNA using the immunoSEQ Assay, a bias-controlled multiplex PCR. As for how the authors treated the data: Within the assay, amplification of reference gene primers was used to estimate how many nucleated cells each sample contained. To quantify the absolute abundance of each unique TCRbeta CDR3 rearrangement, sequence reads were collapsed and filtered. For each sample, productive Simpson clonality was calculated by taking the square root of Simpson's diversity index across productive rearrangements. TCRdb limited this immuneACCESS table to in-frame rearrangements with V and J called. A share of clones is missing; checked studies link under half to unresolved V genes, and the rest is unexplained. That table is the source of V, J and clone size, and D and trimming were worked out from the DNA. The table for this sample lists approximately 100,000 clones; around 87% of them were counted only once. Under 14% of the sample comes from the top ten.

About this clone: Its target antigen remains unknown. Base qualities were left out, and no much larger clone turns up one base away.

Whole blood was collected in K2EDTA tubes by collaborating institutions according to the institutions' own protocols. For TCRbeta analysis, collaborators shipped samples in one of three forms: frozen whole blood, isolated PBMCs, or DNA extracted from either of those sample types. The cysteine opens and the phenylalanine closes a CDR3 of 13 amino acids. Only CDR3 DNA is held: 39 bases, read in frame from base 1. CDR1 and CDR2 are read off the germline V gene (reference sequence) as LGHDT and YNNKEL. Trimming takes 2 bases from V and 5 bases from J, and the germline ends sit 6 bases apart. What was sequenced was peripheral blood. The TCR was taken from a woman aged 25 to 39 with acute or convalescent COVID-19. The chain links TRBV3-1 (or the pseudogene TRBV3-2) with TRBJ1-4; the D gene is perhaps TRBD1, on 5 matching bases. The DNA sequence is given as TGTGCCAGCAGCCAAAGGGGCAATGAAAAACTGTTTTTT. This is translated as CASSQRGNEKLFF.